The clone carrying this TCR beta chain was recorded many times. Antigen unknown. Lactation, pregnancy, other autoimmune disease or uncontrolled infection excluded patients. The source of the PBMCs was 10 ml of fresh peripheral blood. TCR beta CDR3 sequences were amplified from RNA transcripts. The HTBI set primed first-round TCR CDR3 RT-PCR. TCRdb re-analysed the multiplex PCR reads in MiXCR, keeping a single row per CDR3 protein. The sample lists fewer than 600,000 distinct CDR3 sequences, 13% to 15% occurring once. This sample is part of a study of T cells in Graves' hyperthyroidism and ophthalmopathy. The study's findings and limits: Blood samples included most of the expanded thyroid clonotypes exceeding 0.001.

V was pared by 5 bases and J by 1 base, with 12 bases between. The CDR3 covers 15 residues. Germline-derived CDR1 and CDR2 are SGHTA and FQGNSA. Sequenced material: blood. This TCR was sampled from a woman aged 18 to 35 with Graves' hyperthyroidism. This chain connects TRBV7-2 to TRBJ1-5, with D perhaps matching TRBD1 (6 bases). CDR3 region: CASSITGTSNQPQHF. CDR3 bases: TGTGCCAGCAGCATAACCGGGACAAGCAATCAGCCCCAGCATTTT.